Below, 13 T cell receptor beta chains from the same sample are listed, as sequenced in a study of blood T cell repertoires in COVID-19. Clones were sequenced by immunoSEQ multiplex PCR, and TCRdb holds only the in-frame ones, with some missing. The table includes 540,000 or so clones, about 89% detected once. The sequenced sample consisted of peripheral blood. The receptors originated from a woman aged 50 to 60 with COVID-19, enrolled during active disease.

The CDR3 region is CASSLAGLAGADTQYF. The DNA of the CDR3 is TGCGCCAGCAGCTTGGCGGGACTAGCGGGGGCAGATACGCAGTATTTT. The gene calls are TRBV5-1 and TRBJ2-3; 14 bases match TRBD2. V lost 0 bases and J lost 4; bases outside the gene matches: 1. Germline CDR1 SGHRS, CDR2 YFSETQ. The CDR3 has 16 amino acids.

This chain connects TRBV2 to TRBJ1-4; possibly TRBD1 for D (5 bases). V shed 8 bases and J shed 0 bases, with 13 bases lying between them. CDR3 length: 15 amino acids. CDR1 and CDR2 from the germline V gene are SNHLY and FYNNEI. CDR3 in DNA: TGTGCCAGCCTGCGGGACGTCGCAACTAATGAAAAACTGTTTTTT. Protein product: CASLRDVATNEKLFF.

The rearrangement uses TRBV3-1 (or the pseudogene TRBV3-2) and TRBJ2-7; D perhaps matches TRBD1 (5 bases). V was clipped by 2 bases and J by 7 bases, with 15 bases between them. Germline loops: CDR1 LGHDT, CDR2 YNNKEL (reference sequence). The CDR3 spans 14 residues. This chain's CDR3 is CASSQRTTHEEQYF. The CDR3 DNA reads as TGTGCCAGCAGCCAACGGACAACCCACGAAGAGCAGTACTTC.

This CDR3 is CASSVTGENYGYTF. CDR3 DNA: TGCGCCAGCAGCGTGACAGGGGAAAACTATGGCTACACCTTC. The V call is TRBV5-1, the J call TRBJ1-2; 8 bases match TRBD1. The CDR3 sequence is 14 residues long. Germline V gene lookup returns CDR1 SGHRS and CDR2 YFSETQ. With V trimmed by 4 bases and J by 2 bases, 4 bases remained unmatched.

The CDR3 sequence is CASSLRTGSYEQYF. The CDR3 DNA reads TGTGCCAGCAGCTTACGGACAGGGAGCTACGAGCAGTACTTC. V gene TRBV11-1 combines with J gene TRBJ2-7; 8 nucleotides align to TRBD1. The J segment lost 3 bases and the V segment lost 2 bases, leaving 3 bases of the junction unmatched. Looked up from germline, CDR1 is SGHAT and CDR2 is FQDESV (reference sequence). This CDR3 region has 14 residues.

This clone was recorded only once. The chain employs TRBV5-6 and TRBJ1-5; TRBD1 is a possible D gene (6 bases). V gave up 4 bases and J gave up 2 bases, with 13 bases separating them. This CDR3 spans 15 amino acids. Germline V gives CDR1 SGHDT, CDR2 YYEEEE. The CDR3 nucleotides are TGTGCCAGCAGCCGCACAGGGAGTGGCAATCAGCCCCAGCATTTT. Residues: CASSRTGSGNQPQHF.

The V and J genes are TRBV7-2 and TRBJ1-1; 7 bases are shared with TRBD1. V was pared by 4 bases and J by 2 bases, with 7 bases of the junction left unmatched. The germline gives CDR1 SGHTA, CDR2 FQGNSA. The CDR3 covers 15 residues. The CDR3 spells CASSSTWDRNTEAFF. The CDR3 bases are TGTGCCAGCAGCTCGACCTGGGACAGAAACACTGAAGCTTTCTTT.

This clone was found once. The chain links TRBV24-1 to TRBJ2-1; 9 bases match TRBD2. J lost 4 bases, V lost 1 base, and 13 bases had no gene match. The CDR3 has 19 residues. The germline CDR1 and CDR2 sequences are KGHDR and SFDVKD. The CDR3 region is CATSDFSSRSGGRYNEQFF. Here the CDR3 DNA reads TGTGCCACCAGTGATTTTTCGTCGAGGAGCGGGGGGCGGTACAATGAGCAGTTCTTC.

The chain joins TRBV30 to TRBJ1-1, with 10 positions matching TRBD1. Per germline, CDR1 GTSNPN and CDR2 SVGIG (reference sequence). Unmatched junction bases numbered 7, after V lost 5 bases and J lost 7 bases. The CDR3 is 13 amino acids. The CDR3 sequence: CAWGLGTGVEAFF. The CDR3 region has the DNA TGTGCCTGGGGCTTGGGGACAGGGGTTGAAGCTTTCTTT.

J is TRBJ1-2 and V is TRBV7-9; D might be TRBD1 (6 bases). CDR1 is SEHNR, CDR2 FQNEAQ, per germline (reference sequence). This CDR3 spans 15 amino acids. V was cut by 1 base and J by 2 bases, with 11 bases left in between. This chain's CDR3 is CASSLGTAVNYGYTF. CDR3 bases: TGTGCCAGCAGCTTAGGGACAGCAGTAAACTATGGCTACACCTTC.

This chain links TRBV18 with TRBJ2-1; 14 nucleotides align to TRBD2. Germline values: CDR1 KGHSH, CDR2 LQKENI. The CDR3 is 17 amino acids. J was trimmed by 10 bases and V by 0 bases; bases with no gene match: 8. The CDR3 DNA reads TGTGCCAGCTCACCACCACCGACTAGCGGGGGGGCGAGAGAGCAGTTCTTC. Amino acid sequence: CASSPPPTSGGAREQFF.

The chain combines TRBV7-3 with TRBJ2-1; D may be TRBD2 (6 bases). Germline CDR1 and CDR2: SGHTA and FQGTGA. V lost 8 bases to trimming and J lost 5 bases, with 13 bases between them. This CDR3 spans 13 amino acids. Here the CDR3 reads CASPRGVNNEQFF. The CDR3 DNA follows: TGTGCCAGCCCCCGCGGGGTTAACAATGAGCAGTTCTTC.

This sequence joins TRBV7-9 and TRBJ1-2; 9 positions agree with TRBD1. The CDR3 contains 14 residues. V shed 4 bases and J 5 bases; nucleotides not matched to a gene: 5. Germline values: CDR1 SEHNR, CDR2 FQNEAQ (reference sequence). CDR3 sequence reads: CASSSGDRVYGYTF. CDR3 DNA: TGTGCCAGCAGCTCTGGGGACAGGGTTTATGGCTACACCTTC. The whole variable domain, remainder taken from reference TRBV7-9 and TRBJ1-2, is DTGVSQNPRHKITKRGQNVTFRCDPISEHNRLYWYRQTLGQGPEFLTYFQNEAQLEKSRLLSDRFSAERPKGSFSTLEIQRTEQGDSAMYLCASSSGDRVYGYTFGSGTRLTVV.